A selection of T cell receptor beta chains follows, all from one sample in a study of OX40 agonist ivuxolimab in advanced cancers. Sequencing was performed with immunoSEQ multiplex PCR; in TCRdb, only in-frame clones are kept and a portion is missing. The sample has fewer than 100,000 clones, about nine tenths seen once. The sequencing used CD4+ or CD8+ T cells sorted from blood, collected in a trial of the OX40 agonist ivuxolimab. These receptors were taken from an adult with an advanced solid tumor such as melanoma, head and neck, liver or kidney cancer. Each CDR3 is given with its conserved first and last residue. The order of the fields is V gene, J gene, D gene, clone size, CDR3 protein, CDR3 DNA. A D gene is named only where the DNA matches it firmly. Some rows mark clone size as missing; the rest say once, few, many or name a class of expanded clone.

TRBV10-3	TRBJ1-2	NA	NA	CAISGGPDYGYTF	TGTGCCATCAGCGGGGGACCGGACTATGGCTACACCTTC
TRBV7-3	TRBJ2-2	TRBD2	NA	CASSRSPSGNLDTGELFF	TGTGCCAGCAGCCGTTCCCCTAGCGGGAACTTGGACACCGGGGAGCTGTTTTTT
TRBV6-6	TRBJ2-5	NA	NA	CALGQGKTQYF	TGTGCCCTCGGGCAGGGGAAGACCCAGTACTTC
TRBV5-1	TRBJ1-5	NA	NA	CASSLDGHGGQPQHF	TGCGCCAGCAGCTTGGACGGCCACGGGGGCCAGCCCCAGCATTTT
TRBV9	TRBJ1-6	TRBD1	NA	CASSVRDSHNSPLHF	TGTGCCAGCAGCGTCCGGGACAGTCATAATTCACCCCTCCACTTT
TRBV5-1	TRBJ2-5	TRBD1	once	CASSFTGGAETQYF	TGCGCCAGCAGCTTCACAGGGGGCGCGGAGACCCAGTACTTC
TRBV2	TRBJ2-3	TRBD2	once	CASCRTSGSPDTQYF	TGTGCCAGCTGCCGGACTAGCGGGAGCCCAGATACGCAGTATTTT
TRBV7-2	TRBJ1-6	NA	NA	CASSLRQDNSPLHF	TGTGCCAGCAGCCTACGACAGGATAATTCACCCCTCCACTTT
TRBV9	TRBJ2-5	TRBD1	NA	CASSVEGGVETQYF	TGTGCCAGCAGCGTAGAAGGGGGCGTCGAGACCCAGTACTTC
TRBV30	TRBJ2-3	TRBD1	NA	CAYATGNGDTQYF	TGTGCCTACGCGACAGGGAACGGAGATACGCAGTATTTT
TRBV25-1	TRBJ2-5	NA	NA	CASSEYGDETQYF	TGTGCCAGCAGTGAATATGGGGATGAGACCCAGTACTTC
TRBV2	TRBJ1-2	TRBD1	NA	CASRGTGGGGYTF	TGTGCCAGCAGAGGGACAGGGGGCGGTGGCTACACCTTC
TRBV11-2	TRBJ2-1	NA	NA	CASSFPLVGGGEQFF	TGTGCCAGCAGCTTCCCTTTAGTGGGAGGGGGAGAGCAGTTCTTC
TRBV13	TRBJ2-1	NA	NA	CASSERLGGLYNEQFF	TGTGCCAGCAGCGAAAGACTAGGTGGATTGTACAATGAGCAGTTCTTC
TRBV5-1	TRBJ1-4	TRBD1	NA	CASRRQGAHEKLFF	TGCGCCAGCAGACGACAGGGGGCTCATGAAAAACTGTTTTTT
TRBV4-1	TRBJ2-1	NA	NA	CASSQESSIGINEQFF	TGCGCCAGCAGCCAAGAGAGCTCGATTGGGATAAATGAGCAGTTCTTC
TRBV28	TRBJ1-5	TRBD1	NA	CASNLPGQGGMGSQPQHF	TGTGCCAGCAACCTCCCGGGACAGGGGGGAATGGGGTCTCAGCCCCAGCATTTT
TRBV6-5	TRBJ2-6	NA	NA	CASRRDSGANVLTF	TGTGCCAGCAGAAGGGACTCTGGGGCCAACGTCCTGACTTTC